Listed below are T cell receptor beta chains from one sample, sequenced in a study of blood T cell repertoires in COVID-19. Profiled with immunoSEQ multiplex PCR; TCRdb holds only in-frame clones, not every one. The table shows 150,000 to 170,000 clones, with 70% to 90% occurring only once. The specimen was peripheral blood. These receptors were taken from a man aged 60 to 69 with COVID-19, enrolled during active disease. CDR3s include the opening cysteine and the closing phenylalanine or tryptophan. Fields, in order: D gene, J gene, V gene, clone size, CDR3 DNA, CDR3 protein. A D gene is named only where the DNA matches it firmly. A row's size may be missing; if present it is once, few, many or a size class.

d_call: TRBD1
j_call: TRBJ2-7
v_call: TRBV5-1
clone_size: once
cdr3_nt: TGCGCCAGCAGCCTCTCGGGACAGGGGAATTACGAGCAGTACTTC
cdr3_aa: CASSLSGQGNYEQYF

d_call: NA
j_call: TRBJ2-5
v_call: TRBV12-3/TRBV12-4
clone_size: few
cdr3_nt: TGTGCCAGCAGGCGAGGATGGTCGGTGACCCAGTACTTC
cdr3_aa: CASRRGWSVTQYF

d_call: TRBD1
j_call: TRBJ1-5
v_call: TRBV11-2
clone_size: NA
cdr3_nt: TGTGCCAGCAGGGACAGGCCCGCGGGGAATCAGCCCCAGCATTTT
cdr3_aa: CASRDRPAGNQPQHF

d_call: TRBD2
j_call: TRBJ2-5
v_call: TRBV28
clone_size: NA
cdr3_nt: TGTGCCAGCAGTAGAGTCGGGGGGGGCCGAGAGACCCAGTACTTC
cdr3_aa: CASSRVGGGRETQYF

d_call: TRBD1
j_call: TRBJ2-5
v_call: TRBV7-7
clone_size: NA
cdr3_nt: TGTGCTAGCAGCCGGGACAGGGAAGAGACCCAGTACTTC
cdr3_aa: CASSRDREETQYF

d_call: NA
j_call: TRBJ2-1
v_call: TRBV7-9
clone_size: NA
cdr3_nt: TGTGCCAGCAGCTTAGACGCCGGGTCCCGCAATGAGCAGTTCTTC
cdr3_aa: CASSLDAGSRNEQFF

d_call: TRBD2
j_call: TRBJ2-1
v_call: TRBV14
clone_size: NA
cdr3_nt: TGTGCCAGCAGCCAACTAGCGGGAGCCTCCAATGAGCAGTTCTTC
cdr3_aa: CASSQLAGASNEQFF

d_call: NA
j_call: TRBJ1-5
v_call: TRBV6-2/TRBV6-3
clone_size: few
cdr3_nt: TGTGCCAGCAGTTACAGACAGAATCAGCCCCAGCATTTT
cdr3_aa: CASSYRQNQPQHF

d_call: NA
j_call: TRBJ1-1
v_call: TRBV19
clone_size: few
cdr3_nt: TGTGCCAGTAGTAGGGGTCAGGGTCGAGATGAAGCTTTCTTT
cdr3_aa: CASSRGQGRDEAFF

d_call: NA
j_call: TRBJ1-4
v_call: TRBV9
clone_size: NA
cdr3_nt: TGTGCCAGCAGCCCAAGAGAGTTCTCAAATGAAAAACTGTTTTTT
cdr3_aa: CASSPREFSNEKLFF

d_call: TRBD2
j_call: TRBJ2-3
v_call: TRBV7-2
clone_size: NA
cdr3_nt: TGTGCCAGCAGCGGTAGCGGGAGGGGAAGCACAGATACGCAGTATTTT
cdr3_aa: CASSGSGRGSTDTQYF

d_call: NA
j_call: TRBJ1-1
v_call: TRBV11-2
clone_size: few
cdr3_nt: TGTGCCAGCAGCTCGTCCCGGGGGGCTGAAGCTTTCTTT
cdr3_aa: CASSSSRGAEAFF

d_call: NA
j_call: TRBJ2-3
v_call: TRBV24-1
clone_size: NA
cdr3_nt: TGTGCCACCAGTGTCTGGACGGGGAGCACAGATACGCAGTATTTT
cdr3_aa: CATSVWTGSTDTQYF

d_call: NA
j_call: TRBJ1-1
v_call: TRBV7-8
clone_size: NA
cdr3_nt: TGTGCCAGCAGCTTAGGGGGGGAGAACACTGAAGCTTTCTTT
cdr3_aa: CASSLGGENTEAFF

d_call: TRBD1
j_call: TRBJ2-5
v_call: TRBV6-5
clone_size: NA
cdr3_nt: TGTGCCAGCAGGTCAACCGACAGGGTTCAAGAGACCCAGTACTTC
cdr3_aa: CASRSTDRVQETQYF

d_call: NA
j_call: TRBJ1-3
v_call: TRBV14
clone_size: few
cdr3_nt: TGTGCCAGCCACCGCGGAGGGTGGGGAAACACCATATATTTT
cdr3_aa: CASHRGGWGNTIYF

d_call: NA
j_call: TRBJ2-1
v_call: TRBV2
clone_size: once
cdr3_nt: TGTGCCAGCAGACAGGATAAAACGAATGAGCAGTTCTTC
cdr3_aa: CASRQDKTNEQFF

d_call: NA
j_call: TRBJ2-5
v_call: TRBV24-1
clone_size: NA
cdr3_nt: TGTGCCACCAGTGATTCGCGACTAACTCAAGAGACCCAGTACTTC
cdr3_aa: CATSDSRLTQETQYF

d_call: NA
j_call: TRBJ1-4
v_call: TRBV7-9
clone_size: NA
cdr3_nt: TGTGCCAGCAGCCTGCGGGCAATAGAGGAAAAACTGTTTTTT
cdr3_aa: CASSLRAIEEKLFF

d_call: NA
j_call: TRBJ2-7
v_call: TRBV10-3
clone_size: NA
cdr3_nt: TGTGCCACCGAGAATCAGGATGCCTACGAGCAGTACTTC
cdr3_aa: CATENQDAYEQYF

d_call: NA
j_call: TRBJ1-2
v_call: TRBV6-2/TRBV6-3
clone_size: few
cdr3_nt: TGTGCCAGCAGCCCTCTCGGGATCCAGAAAAGCTATGGCTACACCTTC
cdr3_aa: CASSPLGIQKSYGYTF

d_call: TRBD1
j_call: TRBJ2-3
v_call: TRBV29-1
clone_size: NA
cdr3_nt: TGCAGCGTTGAACAGGGGGCTGATACGCAGTATTTT
cdr3_aa: CSVEQGADTQYF

d_call: TRBD1
j_call: TRBJ1-2
v_call: TRBV25-1
clone_size: few
cdr3_nt: TGTGCCAGCAGCCTGGACAGGGGTAAAGGCTACACCTTC
cdr3_aa: CASSLDRGKGYTF

d_call: NA
j_call: TRBJ1-1
v_call: TRBV2
clone_size: NA
cdr3_nt: TGTGCCAGCAGTGGTGGAGGGGCCACTGAAGCTTTCTTT
cdr3_aa: CASSGGGATEAFF

d_call: TRBD1
j_call: TRBJ1-1
v_call: TRBV6-6
clone_size: NA
cdr3_nt: TGTGCCAGCAGTTACAAAGGGACAGGGGGCTCTGAAGCTTTCTTT
cdr3_aa: CASSYKGTGGSEAFF

d_call: TRBD1
j_call: TRBJ1-2
v_call: TRBV27
clone_size: few
cdr3_nt: TGTGCCAGCAGTTCGACAGGGGGAGTTAACTATGGCTACACCTTC
cdr3_aa: CASSSTGGVNYGYTF

d_call: TRBD1
j_call: TRBJ2-6
v_call: TRBV7-2
clone_size: NA
cdr3_nt: TGTGCCAGCAGCCGGACAGGGGGCGTCTCTGGGGCCAACGTCCTGACTTTC
cdr3_aa: CASSRTGGVSGANVLTF

d_call: TRBD1
j_call: TRBJ2-5
v_call: TRBV5-4
clone_size: NA
cdr3_nt: TGTGCCAGCGGGTACCGACAGGGAGCCCAAGAGACCCAGTACTTC
cdr3_aa: CASGYRQGAQETQYF

d_call: NA
j_call: TRBJ2-5
v_call: TRBV18
clone_size: NA
cdr3_nt: TGTGCCAGCTCACCACCTGTCCGGGGGCAAGAGACCCAGTACTTC
cdr3_aa: CASSPPVRGQETQYF

d_call: TRBD1
j_call: TRBJ1-5
v_call: TRBV28
clone_size: NA
cdr3_nt: TGTGCCAGCAGTCCGGAGACAGGGAATCAGCCCCAGCATTTT
cdr3_aa: CASSPETGNQPQHF

d_call: NA
j_call: TRBJ2-3
v_call: TRBV9
clone_size: NA
cdr3_nt: TGTGCCAGCAGCAGTGCACAGGGCTACTCCACAGATACGCAGTATTTT
cdr3_aa: CASSSAQGYSTDTQYF

d_call: TRBD1
j_call: TRBJ2-7
v_call: TRBV15
clone_size: NA
cdr3_nt: TGTGCCACCAGCAGGGACAGGGGGTACGACGAGCAGTACTTC
cdr3_aa: CATSRDRGYDEQYF

d_call: TRBD1
j_call: TRBJ2-1
v_call: TRBV7-8
clone_size: NA
cdr3_nt: TGTGCCAGCAGCTTCAGGACAGGGAACCCCTACAATGAGCAGTTCTTC
cdr3_aa: CASSFRTGNPYNEQFF

d_call: TRBD2
j_call: TRBJ2-3
v_call: TRBV19
clone_size: NA
cdr3_nt: TGTGCCAGTAGGGAGCGGGGGCGCACAGATACGCAGTATTTT
cdr3_aa: CASRERGRTDTQYF

d_call: NA
j_call: TRBJ1-2
v_call: TRBV7-2
clone_size: NA
cdr3_nt: TGTGCCAGCAGTTCCCGGGACAAACTTTCCTATGGCTACACCTTC
cdr3_aa: CASSSRDKLSYGYTF

d_call: NA
j_call: TRBJ1-3
v_call: TRBV6-1
clone_size: NA
cdr3_nt: TGTGCCAGCAGGACAGAATACTCTGGAAACACCATATATTTT
cdr3_aa: CASRTEYSGNTIYF

d_call: NA
j_call: TRBJ1-6
v_call: TRBV7-2
clone_size: NA
cdr3_nt: TGTGCCAGCAGCGACCGTTTTAGGCCAGGGAATAATTCACCCCTCCACTTT
cdr3_aa: CASSDRFRPGNNSPLHF

d_call: TRBD2
j_call: TRBJ2-5
v_call: TRBV7-3
clone_size: NA
cdr3_nt: TGTGCCAGCAGCTTAACCGGCGGGGGACCGTACCAAGAGACCCAGTACTTC
cdr3_aa: CASSLTGGGPYQETQYF

d_call: TRBD2
j_call: TRBJ2-1
v_call: TRBV5-1
clone_size: NA
cdr3_nt: TGCGCCAGCAGCTTGGCTAGCGGGGGGGTAGGCTACAATGAGCAGTTCTTC
cdr3_aa: CASSLASGGVGYNEQFF

d_call: TRBD1
j_call: TRBJ1-3
v_call: TRBV6-1
clone_size: NA
cdr3_nt: TGTGCCAGCAGTGATCTAGGGGGCAGGCCTGGAAACACCATATATTTT
cdr3_aa: CASSDLGGRPGNTIYF

d_call: NA
j_call: TRBJ1-3
v_call: TRBV6-5
clone_size: NA
cdr3_nt: TGTGCCAGCAGGGCTGGGGCATCTGGAAACACCATATATTTT
cdr3_aa: CASRAGASGNTIYF

d_call: NA
j_call: TRBJ2-7
v_call: TRBV5-4
clone_size: NA
cdr3_nt: TGTGCCAGCAGCTTGGGGGGGGTCGGACGATACGAGCAGTACTTC
cdr3_aa: CASSLGGVGRYEQYF

d_call: NA
j_call: TRBJ2-7
v_call: TRBV21-1
clone_size: NA
cdr3_nt: TGTGCCAGCAGCAAAGGAGGCGGGGGAGCCTACGAGCAGTACTTC
cdr3_aa: CASSKGGGGAYEQYF

d_call: TRBD1
j_call: TRBJ2-1
v_call: TRBV19
clone_size: NA
cdr3_nt: TGTGCCAGTAGGCTAAGGGACAGTTACAATGAGCAGTTCTTC
cdr3_aa: CASRLRDSYNEQFF

d_call: NA
j_call: TRBJ1-2
v_call: TRBV6-1
clone_size: NA
cdr3_nt: TGTGCCAGCAGTGAATCGGGATCAAACTATGGCTACACCTTC
cdr3_aa: CASSESGSNYGYTF

d_call: NA
j_call: TRBJ2-7
v_call: TRBV18
clone_size: NA
cdr3_nt: TGTGCCAGCTCCCAACGTGCGGGTTCCCCTTTCGAGAACGAGCAGTACTTC
cdr3_aa: CASSQRAGSPFENEQYF

d_call: TRBD2
j_call: TRBJ2-5
v_call: TRBV6-5
clone_size: NA
cdr3_nt: TGTGCCAGCAGTCGTAGCGGGGGAGACGAGACCCAGTACTTC
cdr3_aa: CASSRSGGDETQYF

d_call: NA
j_call: TRBJ1-4
v_call: TRBV27
clone_size: NA
cdr3_nt: TGTGCCAGCAGTCCCCAGGGTTTTGGTAATGAAAAACTGTTTTTT
cdr3_aa: CASSPQGFGNEKLFF

d_call: TRBD1
j_call: TRBJ2-5
v_call: TRBV5-1
clone_size: NA
cdr3_nt: TGCGCCAGCAGCTTGGGACAGGGGGCAGAGACCCAGTACTTC
cdr3_aa: CASSLGQGAETQYF

d_call: NA
j_call: TRBJ2-7
v_call: TRBV12-3/TRBV12-4
clone_size: NA
cdr3_nt: TGTGCCAGCAGTGAGTCCTACGAGCAGTACTTC
cdr3_aa: CASSESYEQYF

d_call: NA
j_call: TRBJ1-1
v_call: TRBV11-2
clone_size: NA
cdr3_nt: TGTGCCAGCAGCCCAACTGATCGGGGCACTGAAGCTTTCTTT
cdr3_aa: CASSPTDRGTEAFF

d_call: TRBD1
j_call: TRBJ1-2
v_call: TRBV14
clone_size: NA
cdr3_nt: TGTGCCAGCAGCCCAGGGACAGGGATTAACTATGGCTACACCTTC
cdr3_aa: CASSPGTGINYGYTF

d_call: NA
j_call: TRBJ1-6
v_call: TRBV6-5
clone_size: few
cdr3_nt: TGTGCCAGCAGTTACGCAACGGACACCTCACCCCTCCACTTT
cdr3_aa: CASSYATDTSPLHF

d_call: NA
j_call: TRBJ2-1
v_call: TRBV7-3
clone_size: once
cdr3_nt: TGTGCCAGCAGCTTAACCCCTAGCGCCGCCTATAATGAGCAGTTCTTC
cdr3_aa: CASSLTPSAAYNEQFF

d_call: TRBD2
j_call: TRBJ2-7
v_call: TRBV11-3
clone_size: NA
cdr3_nt: TGTGCCAGCAGCCTCGGGACTAGTCGCGACGAGCAGTACTTC
cdr3_aa: CASSLGTSRDEQYF